This is a list of T cell receptor beta chains from one sample in a study of blood T cell repertoires in COVID-19. Repertoires were generated with immunoSEQ multiplex PCR, while TCRdb's copy carries only in-frame clones and drops some. Found here are roughly 160,000 clones, over 80% of them singletons; the top ten hold over 10%. What was sequenced was PBMCs or T cells enriched from blood (not recorded which). The receptors originated from a woman aged 60-70 years who had recovered from COVID-19. CDR3s include the opening cysteine and the closing phenylalanine or tryptophan. Fields, in order: D gene, J gene, V gene, clone size, CDR3 DNA, CDR3 protein. The D gene is left open where the match is weak. Clone size appears in some rows only: once, few, many, or a class for an expanded clone.

D: -; J: TRBJ2-5; V: TRBV2; size: -; DNA: TGTGCCAGCAGAGAGCCGGACAGTCGAGAGACCCAGTACTTC; CDR3: CASREPDSRETQYF
D: TRBD2; J: TRBJ2-7; V: TRBV25-1; size: -; DNA: TGTGCCAGCAGTGAAAGGGCTAGCGGGTTCAACGAGCAGTACTTC; CDR3: CASSERASGFNEQYF
D: TRBD1; J: TRBJ2-7; V: TRBV13; size: -; DNA: TGTGCCAGCAGCCGGGACAGGGCACACGAGCAGTACTTC; CDR3: CASSRDRAHEQYF
D: -; J: TRBJ1-4; V: TRBV6-1; size: -; DNA: TGTGCCAGCAGTGAACCCCGGGGGAGGGCAACTAATGAAAAACTGTTTTTT; CDR3: CASSEPRGRATNEKLFF
D: TRBD1; J: TRBJ1-1; V: TRBV10-3; size: -; DNA: TGTGCCATCAGGCTGGACAGGGACGCTGAAGCTTTCTTT; CDR3: CAIRLDRDAEAFF
D: TRBD1; J: TRBJ1-4; V: TRBV23-1; size: -; DNA: TGCGCCAGCAGTCAGTCGAGGACAGGGGGCCCTAATGAAAAACTGTTTTTT; CDR3: CASSQSRTGGPNEKLFF
D: -; J: TRBJ1-2; V: TRBV6-5; size: -; DNA: TGTGCCAGCAGAGAGCTTCGGGGTGGTGGCTACACCTTC; CDR3: CASRELRGGGYTF
D: -; J: TRBJ2-5; V: TRBV11-2; size: -; DNA: TGTGCCAGCAGCTTAGATGGAAGGTCAACTAGACTCCCAGAGACCCAGTACTTC; CDR3: CASSLDGRSTRLPETQYF
D: -; J: TRBJ1-4; V: TRBV28; size: -; DNA: TGTGCCAGCAGTGAGAGACTTGAAAAACTGTTTTTT; CDR3: CASSERLEKLFF
D: TRBD1; J: TRBJ1-2; V: TRBV5-5; size: few; DNA: TGTGCCAGCAGCTTGGCGGGACAGGATACTTGGGGCTACACCTTC; CDR3: CASSLAGQDTWGYTF
D: -; J: TRBJ2-7; V: TRBV7-8; size: -; DNA: TGTGCCAGCAGCTTAATGGGGGGAGATTTCTACGAGCAGTACTTC; CDR3: CASSLMGGDFYEQYF
D: TRBD1; J: TRBJ2-3; V: TRBV9; size: -; DNA: TGTGCCAGCAGCGTAATGTCGCCGGGACAGGTTCAAGATACGCAGTATTTT; CDR3: CASSVMSPGQVQDTQYF
D: TRBD2; J: TRBJ2-1; V: TRBV5-1; size: -; DNA: TGCGCCAGCAGCTTGGGGCTAGCGGGAGCAATTCCCTACAATGAGCAGTTCTTC; CDR3: CASSLGLAGAIPYNEQFF
D: TRBD1; J: TRBJ2-1; V: TRBV12-3/TRBV12-4; size: -; DNA: TGTGCCAGCAGCCGCAGGACAGGGCAGTTCTTC; CDR3: CASSRRTGQFF
D: TRBD2; J: TRBJ2-7; V: TRBV5-4; size: -; DNA: TGTGCCAGCAGCCCGGGGGGAGCGGGGACGTCCTACGAGCAGTACTTC; CDR3: CASSPGGAGTSYEQYF
D: -; J: TRBJ2-3; V: TRBV15; size: -; DNA: TGTGCCACCAGCAGACGGGGGACTGTCGCATCTAGCACAGATACGCAGTATTTT; CDR3: CATSRRGTVASSTDTQYF
D: -; J: TRBJ1-5; V: TRBV5-1; size: -; DNA: TGCGCCAGCAGCTTGGACGGGGGAAGCAATCAGCCCCAGCATTTT; CDR3: CASSLDGGSNQPQHF
D: -; J: TRBJ2-7; V: TRBV6-1; size: -; DNA: TGTGCCAGCAGTGAAGCGCACGGGTACGAGCAGTACTTC; CDR3: CASSEAHGYEQYF
D: -; J: TRBJ1-4; V: TRBV30; size: -; DNA: TGTGCCTGGAGTACCACTCAGGGTGAAAAACTGTTTTTT; CDR3: CAWSTTQGEKLFF
D: TRBD1; J: TRBJ1-2; V: TRBV6-4; size: -; DNA: TGTGCCAGCAGCCCGGGACAGGGGAGCGGTGGCTACACCTTC; CDR3: CASSPGQGSGGYTF
D: -; J: TRBJ1-3; V: TRBV12-5; size: once; DNA: TGTGCTAGTGGTTTGGTACATCGGGGGGGTACTGGAAACACCATATATTTT; CDR3: CASGLVHRGGTGNTIYF
D: -; J: TRBJ2-3; V: TRBV5-1; size: -; DNA: TGCGCCAGCAGACCAACCGGGACTAGCACAGATACGCAGTATTTT; CDR3: CASRPTGTSTDTQYF
D: -; J: TRBJ2-1; V: TRBV9; size: -; DNA: TGTGCCAGCGGCCGCGGGGCCAGCTCCTACAATGAGCAGTTCTTC; CDR3: CASGRGASSYNEQFF
D: TRBD1; J: TRBJ1-1; V: TRBV19; size: -; DNA: TGTGCCAGTAGTACCCCCGAGGGGGCGCCGTGGACTGAAGCTTTCTTT; CDR3: CASSTPEGAPWTEAFF
D: -; J: TRBJ1-2; V: TRBV3-1/TRBV3-2; size: -; DNA: TGTGCCAGCAGCCAAGCGTGGGGGGGAGCTAACTATGGCTACACCTTC; CDR3: CASSQAWGGANYGYTF
D: -; J: TRBJ2-7; V: TRBV9; size: -; DNA: TGTGCCAGCAGCGTAGGAGGCAGGGTCGGTGCCGAGCAGTACTTC; CDR3: CASSVGGRVGAEQYF
D: -; J: TRBJ1-2; V: TRBV19; size: -; DNA: TGTGCCAGTAGTCCCCCTTTAGGGAGGGGTGGAGATAACTATGGCTACACCTTC; CDR3: CASSPPLGRGGDNYGYTF
D: -; J: TRBJ2-7; V: TRBV4-1; size: -; DNA: TGCGCCAGCAGCCGGCTTACATACCCCTACGAGCAGTACTTC; CDR3: CASSRLTYPYEQYF
D: -; J: TRBJ1-5; V: TRBV2; size: -; DNA: TGTGCCAGCAATCTGGAAGCACAGGGCCAGCCCCAGCATTTT; CDR3: CASNLEAQGQPQHF
D: TRBD2; J: TRBJ2-3; V: TRBV13; size: -; DNA: TGTGCCAGCAGCACGGGACTAGGCACAGATACGCAGTATTTT; CDR3: CASSTGLGTDTQYF
D: -; J: TRBJ2-1; V: TRBV7-9; size: -; DNA: TGTGCCAGCAGCCCACGGGGGAGCTCCTACAATGAGCAGTTCTTC; CDR3: CASSPRGSSYNEQFF
D: -; J: TRBJ1-1; V: TRBV4-1; size: -; DNA: TGCGCCAGCAGCCGACAGGACGGGATGAACACTGAAGCTTTCTTT; CDR3: CASSRQDGMNTEAFF
D: TRBD2; J: TRBJ2-1; V: TRBV2; size: -; DNA: TGTGCCAGCAGTTTCCAGGGCGGGGGCTACAATGAGCAGTTCTTC; CDR3: CASSFQGGGYNEQFF
D: -; J: TRBJ1-1; V: TRBV7-9; size: -; DNA: TGTGCCAGCAGCCAACAGCTGAACACTGAAGCTTTCTTT; CDR3: CASSQQLNTEAFF
D: -; J: TRBJ1-1; V: TRBV3-1/TRBV3-2; size: -; DNA: TGTGCCAGCAGCCAAGGGGGGGTCGCAGCTTTCTTT; CDR3: CASSQGGVAAFF
D: -; J: TRBJ2-2; V: TRBV5-1; size: -; DNA: TGCGCCAGCAAACCGGGGATGGACACCGGGGAGCTGTTTTTT; CDR3: CASKPGMDTGELFF
D: TRBD1; J: TRBJ1-2; V: TRBV5-1; size: -; DNA: TGCGCCAGCAGCTTGGCTCCGGGACAGGGAAAAGGCTACACCTTC; CDR3: CASSLAPGQGKGYTF
D: -; J: TRBJ1-2; V: TRBV7-8; size: -; DNA: TGTGCCAGCAGCCCAGAGAGGGAGGGAGGCTACACCTTC; CDR3: CASSPEREGGYTF
D: -; J: TRBJ1-5; V: TRBV2; size: once; DNA: TGTGCCAGCAGTGAAGGACAGGTGTATAGCAATCAGCCCCAGCATTTT; CDR3: CASSEGQVYSNQPQHF
D: TRBD1; J: TRBJ1-5; V: TRBV2; size: -; DNA: TGTGCCAGCAGTGGGCCAGGGGGGAATCAGCCCCAGCATTTT; CDR3: CASSGPGGNQPQHF
D: -; J: TRBJ2-6; V: TRBV29-1; size: -; DNA: TGCAGCGTTGAGGGGGCGTTTGGGGCCAACGTCCTGACTTTC; CDR3: CSVEGAFGANVLTF
D: -; J: TRBJ2-3; V: TRBV10-3; size: -; DNA: TGTGCCATCGGTCTAGCAAGAGACACAGATACGCAGTATTTT; CDR3: CAIGLARDTDTQYF
D: TRBD1; J: TRBJ1-2; V: TRBV29-1; size: few; DNA: TGCAGCGTCCCAACAGGGGTCTATGGCTACACCTTC; CDR3: CSVPTGVYGYTF
D: TRBD2; J: TRBJ2-5; V: TRBV3-1/TRBV3-2; size: -; DNA: TGTGCCAGCAGCCAAGGGGGGGGACGAGAGACCCAGTACTTC; CDR3: CASSQGGGRETQYF